This TCR beta chain was sequenced during a study of long-term antiretroviral therapy in people with HIV. Between the trimmed V and J ends, which lost 1 base and 8 bases, there was a span of 11 bases. CDR1 is KGHSH, CDR2 LQKENI, per germline. The CDR3 has 13 amino acids. Survey-level immunoSEQ v3.0 assays were run. Only in-frame clones appear in the TCRdb table, and some are missing; sequencing was by immunoSEQ multiplex PCR. The table lists 13,000 or so clones, 80% of them singletons. This TCR came from a man in his forties with HIV. The chain employs TRBV18 and TRBJ1-2; no firm D call. This material consisted of unsorted PBMCs, taken 3.2 years before starting antiretroviral therapy. The CDR3 DNA is TGTGCCAGCTCACCACTCGTGGGCACGGGCTACACCTTC. It is translated as CASSPLVGTGYTF.